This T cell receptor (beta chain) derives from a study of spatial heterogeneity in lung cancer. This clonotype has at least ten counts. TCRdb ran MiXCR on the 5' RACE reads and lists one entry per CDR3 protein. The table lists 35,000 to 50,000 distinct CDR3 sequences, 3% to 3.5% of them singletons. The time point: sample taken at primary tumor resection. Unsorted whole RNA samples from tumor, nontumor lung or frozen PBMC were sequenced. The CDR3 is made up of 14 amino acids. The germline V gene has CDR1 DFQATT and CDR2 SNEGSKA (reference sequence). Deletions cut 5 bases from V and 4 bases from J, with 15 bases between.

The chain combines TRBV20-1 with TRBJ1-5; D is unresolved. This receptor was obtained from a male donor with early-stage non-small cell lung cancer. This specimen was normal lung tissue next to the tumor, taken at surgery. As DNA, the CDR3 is TGCAGTGCTCCACATAGGGCGGGAAATCAGCCCCAGCATTTT. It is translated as CSAPHRAGNQPQHF.